This paragraph covers one T cell receptor (beta chain) sequence. This sample is part of a study of blood T cells in healthy people across ages. This CDR3 region has 15 residues. Germline-derived CDR1 and CDR2 are LGHDT and YNNKEL (reference sequence). V lost 0 bases to trimming and J lost 7 bases, with 15 bases between them. Sample-barcoded 5' priming and a J-beta primer mix drove a second PCR of 7 to 11 cycles. From the 5' RACE reads, TCRdb called clonotypes with MiXCR, one entry per CDR3 protein. Seen here are fewer than 600,000 distinct CDR3 sequences, about 25% observed once, and the top ten hold 3% to 4%. These data are also associated with another study on T cells of mothers and their children.

The sequenced material came from blood. The origin of this receptor is a boy between 2 and 10 years old in good health. V and J are TRBV3-1 and TRBJ2-5, with D unclear. CDR3 sequence (DNA): TGTGCCAGCAGCCAAGAAGCGTACGTCTCGGGGACCCAGTACTTC. Amino acid sequence: CASSQEAYVSGTQYF.